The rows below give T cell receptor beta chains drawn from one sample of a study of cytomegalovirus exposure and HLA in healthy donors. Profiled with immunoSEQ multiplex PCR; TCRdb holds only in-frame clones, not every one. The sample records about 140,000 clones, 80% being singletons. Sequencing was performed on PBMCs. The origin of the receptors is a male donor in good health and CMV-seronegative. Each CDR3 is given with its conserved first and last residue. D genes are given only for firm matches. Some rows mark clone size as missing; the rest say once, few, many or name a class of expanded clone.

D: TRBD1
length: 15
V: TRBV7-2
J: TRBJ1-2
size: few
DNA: TGTGCCAGCAGCTCGTACGAACAGGGGGTCAATGGCTACACCTTC
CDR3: CASSSYEQGVNGYTF

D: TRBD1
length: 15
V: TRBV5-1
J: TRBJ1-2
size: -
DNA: TGCGCCAGCAGCTTGTCACAGGGGACTAACTATGGCTACACCTTC
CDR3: CASSLSQGTNYGYTF

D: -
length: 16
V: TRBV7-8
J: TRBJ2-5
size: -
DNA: TGTGCCAGCAGCTTGGGTATTACAGGGTCCCAAGAGACCCAGTACTTC
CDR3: CASSLGITGSQETQYF

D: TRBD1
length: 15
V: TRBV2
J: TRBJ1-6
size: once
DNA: TGTGCCAGCAGTCTCCGGGACAGGTCCAATTCACCCCTCCACTTT
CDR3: CASSLRDRSNSPLHF

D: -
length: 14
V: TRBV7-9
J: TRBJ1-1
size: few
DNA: TGTGCCAGCAGCTTAGCGGAGGGTAACACTGAAGCTTTCTTT
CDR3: CASSLAEGNTEAFF

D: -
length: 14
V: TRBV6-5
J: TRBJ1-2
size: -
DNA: TGTGCCAGCAGTCCAGACAAGACTAACTATGGCTACACCTTC
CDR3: CASSPDKTNYGYTF

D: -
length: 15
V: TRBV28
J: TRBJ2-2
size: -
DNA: TGTGCCAGCAGTCCTGGAGGCACCGACACCGGGGAGCTGTTTTTT
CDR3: CASSPGGTDTGELFF

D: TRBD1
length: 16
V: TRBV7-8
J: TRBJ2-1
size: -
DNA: TGTGCCAGCAGCTTAGTTGGGACAGGAGAATACAATGAGCAGTTCTTC
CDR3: CASSLVGTGEYNEQFF

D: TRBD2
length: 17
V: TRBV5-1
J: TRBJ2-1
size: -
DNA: TGCGCCAGCAGCCCGCAACCTACTAGCGGGGGGGTCAATGAGCAGTTCTTC
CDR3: CASSPQPTSGGVNEQFF

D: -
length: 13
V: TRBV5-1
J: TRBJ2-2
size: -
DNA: TGCGCCAGCAGCTTGGGCGACACCGGGGAGCTGTTTTTT
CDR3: CASSLGDTGELFF

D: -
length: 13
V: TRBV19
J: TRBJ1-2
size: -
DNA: TGTGCCAGTAGTATCGGAGAGAGCTATGGCTACACCTTC
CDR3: CASSIGESYGYTF

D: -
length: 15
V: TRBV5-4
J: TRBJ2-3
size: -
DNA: TGTGCCAGCAGCTGGGTCGGGACGGGAGTTGATACGCAGTATTTT
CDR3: CASSWVGTGVDTQYF